This T cell receptor (beta chain) was captured in a study of post-analysis software for immune sequencing data. Study-level findings and limits: Several TRBV segments were more frequent in patients than controls; TRBV5-6, TRBV5-1 and TRBV20-1 belonged to this group. Analysis by F measure revealed that same-batch samples clustered strongly together. Comparison with controls showed significantly lower normalized Chao1 diversity in multiple sclerosis patients.

The TCR beta cDNA libraries carried unique molecular identifiers. The yield from approximately 1 to 10 million T cells was 500,000 or so cDNA molecules in total. One entry per CDR3 protein results from TCRdb running MiXCR on the PCR reads. The data hold 650,000 to 850,000 distinct CDR3 sequences, with under 60% observed a single time. CDR1 LGHDT and CDR2 YNNKEL come from the germline V gene (reference sequence). After removal of 5 bases from V and 13 bases from J, the junction contained 4 bases not matched to a gene. The CDR3 runs to 13 residues. A remark on this clonotype: Its antigen remains unknown.

The source of this sequence is a girl aged 10-17 years with multiple sclerosis. Specimen: blood. This sequence joins TRBV3-1 and TRBJ2-1, with 14 bases aligning to TRBD2. CDR3 residues: CASSLTSGRAQFF. CDR3 sequence (DNA): TGTGCCAGCAGCTTGACTAGCGGGAGGGCCCAGTTCTTC.